The 27 T cell receptor beta chains given below trace back to one sample, sequenced in a study of cytomegalovirus exposure and HLA in healthy donors. The study ran its PCR with 60 Vbeta and 13 Jbeta primers. Sequencing was performed with immunoSEQ multiplex PCR; in TCRdb, only in-frame clones are kept and a portion is missing. The sample gives some 130,000 clones, about 86% of which show up once; about 0.75% is in the top ten. Sequencing input: PBMCs. The receptors derive from a man aged 18 to 35 in good health and CMV-seronegative.

The gene calls are TRBV7-6 and TRBJ2-1, with 7 nucleotides matching TRBD1. Germline V gene lookup returns CDR1 SGHVS and CDR2 FNYEAQ. This CDR3 contains 15 residues. The V and J ends lost 6 bases and 0 bases, in that order; junction bases with no gene match: 5. This chain's CDR3 is CASRRTGSSYNEQFF. The CDR3 region has the DNA TGTGCCAGCAGAAGGACAGGCAGCTCCTACAATGAGCAGTTCTTC.

The chain links TRBV6-5 to TRBJ2-3; TRBD2 aligns across 14 bases. Germline V gene data show CDR1 as MNHEY and CDR2 as SVGAGI. Trimming removed 4 bases from V and 4 bases from J; junction bases left unmatched: 4. This CDR3 is 16 amino acids long. Here the CDR3 reads CASSSRLAGGPDTQYF. The CDR3 bases are TGTGCCAGCAGTTCGCGACTAGCGGGGGGGCCAGATACGCAGTATTTT.

The chain links TRBV7-6 to TRBJ1-5; D gene uncertain. The V and J ends lost 0 bases and 4 bases respectively, with 10 bases between them. The CDR3 consists of 15 residues. Germline V gene lookup returns CDR1 SGHVS and CDR2 FNYEAQ. The CDR3 bases are TGTGCCAGCAGCTTAGCTCAAACGGAGAATCAGCCCCAGCATTTT. It codes for CASSLAQTENQPQHF.

The chain employs TRBV9 and TRBJ2-7, with 8 bases aligning to TRBD1. From germline, CDR1 is SGDLS and CDR2 YYNGEE. The V and J ends lost 4 bases and 5 bases, in that order; junction bases with no gene match: 8. This CDR3 contains 14 residues. This chain's CDR3 is CASSPGGQGHEQYF. CDR3 coding DNA: TGTGCCAGCAGCCCAGGAGGACAGGGCCACGAGCAGTACTTC.

The gene calls are TRBV21-1 and TRBJ1-5; TRBD1, as called in the table, went unchecked against the DNA. TRBV21-1 is listed as a pseudogene. The CDR3 length is 16 residues. CDR3 DNA sequence: TGTGCCAGCAGCAAAGCGGCAGGGGGCGATTGGCAGCCCCAGCATTTT. It codes for CASSKAAGGDWQPQHF.

The gene calls are TRBV5-1 and TRBJ2-1; D is undetermined. Germline V lookup: CDR1 SGHRS, CDR2 YFSETQ. V lost 0 bases and J 3 bases, leaving 7 bases between the germline ends. The CDR3 contains 14 residues. The CDR3 DNA sequence: TGCGCCAGCAGCTTGGTTGGCGGCTACAATGAGCAGTTCTTC. Encoded protein: CASSLVGGYNEQFF.

This clone was observed once. The CDR3 region is CASSLISGGDEQYF. The DNA for the CDR3 is TGTGCCAGCAGTTTGATTAGCGGGGGAGACGAGCAGTACTTC. The genes are TRBV28 and TRBJ2-7; 9 bases are shared with TRBD2. Trimming took 3 bases from V and 5 from J; bases not matched to a gene: 5. The CDR3 runs 14 residues. Germline CDR1 is MDHEN and CDR2 is SYDVKM. Together with reference TRBV28 and TRBJ2-7, the CDR3 gives the full variable domain: DVKVTQSSRYLVKRTGEKVFLECVQDMDHENMFWYRQDPGLGLRLIYFSYDVKMKEKGDIPEGYSVSREKKERFSLILESASTNQTSMYLCASSLISGGDEQYFGPGTRLTVT.

This chain links TRBV19 with TRBJ1-5, with D perhaps TRBD1 (6 bases). Germline CDR1 LNHDA, CDR2 SQIVND (reference sequence). V lost 3 bases to trimming and J lost 6 bases, with 15 bases between them. CDR3 size: 15 residues. CDR3 sequence reads: CASSIAQGWPQPQHF. The CDR3 DNA follows: TGTGCCAGTAGTATCGCCCAGGGGTGGCCTCAGCCCCAGCATTTT. The whole variable domain, filled in from reference TRBV19 and TRBJ1-5, reads DGGITQSPKYLFRKEGQNVTLSCEQNLNHDAMYWYRQDPGQGLRLIYYSQIVNDFQKGDIAEGYSVSREKKESFPLTVTSAQKNPTAFYLCASSIAQGWPQPQHFGDGTRLSIL.

The rearrangement joins TRBV7-9 to TRBJ1-2; 8 positions match TRBD1. Trimming at V came to 5 bases and at J to 2 bases, leaving 4 bases not matched to a gene. The length of the CDR3 is 14 residues. CDR1 is SEHNR, CDR2 FQNEAQ, per germline (reference sequence). Here the CDR3 reads CASSPRTGNYGYTF. The CDR3 nucleotides are TGTGCCAGCAGCCCTCGGACAGGGAACTATGGCTACACCTTC.

This clone was detected once. The chain has TRBV9 and TRBJ2-5; TRBD2 matches 8 bases. CDR1 and CDR2 from the germline V gene are SGDLS and YYNGEE. Trimming at V came to 0 bases and at J to 1 base, leaving 5 bases not matched to a gene. The CDR3 length is 16 residues. DNA of the CDR3: TGTGCCAGCAGCGTAGAGGCGGGGGGCCCCCAAGAGACCCAGTACTTC. It specifies CASSVEAGGPQETQYF.

The chain couples TRBV4-3 to TRBJ1-5, with 7 bases fitting TRBD1. Germline V CDR1 and CDR2: LGHNA, YSLEER. The CDR3 has 16 residues. V lost 0 bases to trimming and J lost 5 bases; unmatched junction nucleotides: 7. The CDR3 nucleotides are TGCGCCAGCAGCCAAGACGTCAGCAGGGGGGATCAGCCCCAGCATTTT. Protein: CASSQDVSRGDQPQHF.

This clone was picked up a small number of times. J is TRBJ2-6 and V is TRBV6-4; the match to TRBD2 covers 12 bases. Trimming cost V 3 bases and J 0 bases; bases outside gene matches: 0. Germline assignment: CDR1 MRHNA and CDR2 SNTAGT. The CDR3 spans 17 residues. CDR3 in DNA: TGTGCCAGCAGTGAGACTAGCGGGGGCTCTGGGGCCAACGTCCTGACTTTC. Translating gives CASSETSGGSGANVLTF.

The chain joins TRBV4-3 to TRBJ1-6; 8 nucleotides match TRBD1. The V segment lost 4 bases and the J segment 7 bases; nucleotides outside the gene matches: 6. The CDR3 extends over 15 amino acids. From germline, CDR1 is LGHNA and CDR2 YSLEER. CDR3 in DNA: TGCGCCAGCAGCCCGGGGACAGGTCCGAATTCACCCCTCCACTTT. Translated, it gives CASSPGTGPNSPLHF.

The V gene is TRBV7-8, the J gene TRBJ1-2; possibly TRBD1 for D (5 bases). Germline V gene data show CDR1 as SGHVS and CDR2 as FQNEAQ. CDR3 length equals 16 residues. V shed 5 bases and J shed 2 bases, with 18 bases lying between them. The CDR3 loop reads CASSPLRVTDNYGYTF. CDR3 DNA sequence: TGTGCCAGCAGCCCATTGAGAGTGACAGACAACTATGGCTACACCTTC.

V usage is TRBV5-1 and J usage is TRBJ2-7; possible D gene TRBD2, 5 bases. Germline CDR1 SGHRS, CDR2 YFSETQ. This CDR3 is 12 amino acids long. Trimming removed 7 bases at V and 3 bases at J, with 11 bases between. In nucleotides, the CDR3 is TGCGCCAGCGCCGGGAACCTCTACGAGCAGTACTTC. Protein: CASAGNLYEQYF.

The V call is TRBV9, the J call TRBJ2-3; tentative D call: TRBD1 (6 bases). This CDR3 spans 16 amino acids. V lost 5 bases and J lost 0, with 16 bases in between. Germline V gene sequence: CDR1 SGDLS, CDR2 YYNGEE. DNA of the CDR3: TGTGCCAGCAGTCCGCAGGGGTTGAGGAGCACAGATACGCAGTATTTT. Protein sequence: CASSPQGLRSTDTQYF.

This chain joins TRBV7-9 and TRBJ2-3; D perhaps matches TRBD1 (7 bases). The CDR3 spans 17 residues. The V and J ends lost 1 base and 0 bases respectively, with 14 bases between them. CDR1 and CDR2 from the germline V gene are SEHNR and FQNEAQ (reference sequence). CDR3 loop: CASSLGSGGPSTDTQYF. In DNA form, the CDR3 reads TGTGCCAGCAGCTTAGGATCAGGGGGGCCTAGCACAGATACGCAGTATTTT.

The chain recombines TRBV7-9 with TRBJ2-1, with 10 positions matching TRBD2. V lost 5 bases to trimming and J lost 8 bases; unmatched junction nucleotides: 12. The germline CDR1 and CDR2 sequences are SEHNR and FQNEAQ (reference sequence). The CDR3 totals 16 residues. The CDR3 spells CASSQGSGGAWDEQFF. The CDR3 DNA sequence: TGTGCCAGCAGCCAAGGCAGCGGGGGGGCCTGGGATGAGCAGTTCTTC.

This chain joins TRBV27 and TRBJ2-7, with a possible D match to TRBD1 (5 bases). The CDR3 length is 15 residues. The germline gives CDR1 MNHEY, CDR2 SMNVEV (reference sequence). V was cut by 10 bases and J by 4 bases, with 23 bases left in between. The chain's CDR3 is CATKGPGSRNYEQYF. Here the CDR3 DNA reads TGTGCCACTAAGGGGCCCGGGTCCCGAAATTACGAGCAGTACTTC.

The rearrangement joins TRBV5-8 to TRBJ1-5; D is possibly TRBD1 (6 bases). This CDR3 has 15 amino acids. Germline CDR1 reads SGHTS; CDR2 reads YDEGEE. With 7 bases removed from V and 0 bases from J, the gap between germline ends came to 14 bases. CDR3 protein: CASRDNPFSNQPQHF. CDR3 DNA: TGTGCCAGCCGGGACAACCCTTTTAGCAATCAGCCCCAGCATTTT.

This chain links TRBV27 with TRBJ2-5, with TRBD1 as a possible D gene (5 bases). This CDR3 is built from 14 residues. Germline V CDR1 and CDR2: MNHEY, SMNVEV (reference sequence). V gave up 5 bases and J gave up 1 base, with 11 bases separating them. CDR3 sequence (DNA): TGTGCCAGCAGTCACCCGACAGCCCAAGAGACCCAGTACTTC. Translating gives CASSHPTAQETQYF.

V gene TRBV6-5 combines with J gene TRBJ1-1, with D possibly being TRBD1 (5 bases). The CDR3 totals 13 residues. V was pared by 6 bases and J by 1 base, with 9 bases between. The V gene's germline CDR1 is MNHEY and CDR2 SVGAGI. The CDR3: CASREQGNTEAFF. Written as DNA, the CDR3 is TGTGCCAGCAGGGAGCAGGGGAACACTGAAGCTTTCTTT.

The J gene is TRBJ1-2, the V gene TRBV9, with 7 bases that match TRBD1. This CDR3 has 14 residues. J lost 7 bases, V lost 3 bases, and 9 bases had no gene match. Per germline, CDR1 SGDLS and CDR2 YYNGEE. The CDR3: CASSAAGTAFGYTF. DNA of the CDR3: TGTGCCAGCAGCGCCGCCGGGACAGCTTTTGGCTACACCTTC. Combining the CDR3 with reference TRBV9 and TRBJ1-2 gives the whole variable domain DSGVTQTPKHLITATGQRVTLRCSPRSGDLSVYWYQQSLDQGLQFLIQYYNGEERAKGNILERFSAQQFPDLHSELNLSSLELGDSALYFCASSAAGTAFGYTFGSGTRLTVV.

The V and J genes are TRBV7-9 and TRBJ1-2; tentative D call: TRBD1 (5 bases). CDR3 length: 16 residues. Trimming left V 1 base short and J 1 base short, with 13 bases between. Germline values: CDR1 SEHNR, CDR2 FQNEAQ (reference sequence). CDR3 nucleotides: TGTGCCAGCAGCTTAGTAGGACAACAGAGTAACTATGGCTACACCTTC. Encoded protein: CASSLVGQQSNYGYTF.

The genes are TRBV5-1 and TRBJ2-3; 7 bases line up with TRBD2. The V segment lost 2 bases and the J segment 4 bases; nucleotides outside the gene matches: 4. The CDR3 is made up of 14 amino acids. CDR1 is SGHRS and CDR2 is YFSETQ in the germline V gene. CDR3: CASSLRLAPDTQYF. Written as DNA, the CDR3 is TGCGCCAGCAGCTTAAGACTAGCTCCAGATACGCAGTATTTT. The full variable domain, rest sourced from reference TRBV5-1 and TRBJ2-3, is KAGVTQTPRYLIKTRGQQVTLSCSPISGHRSVSWYQQTPGQGLQFLFEYFSETQRNKGNFPGRFSGRQFSNSRSEMNVSTLELGDSALYLCASSLRLAPDTQYFGPGTRLTVL.

The chain uses TRBV7-2 and TRBJ1-4; no clear D. V dropped 2 bases and J dropped 0 bases, with 7 bases sitting between them. The CDR3 length is 15 residues. The V gene's germline CDR1 is SGHTA and CDR2 FQGNSA. The CDR3 nucleotides are TGTGCCAGCAGCTTATTTGAGGCAACTAATGAAAAACTGTTTTTT. Translation: CASSLFEATNEKLFF.

The chain couples TRBV11-3 to TRBJ2-3, with TRBD2 matching 10 bases. The V and J ends lost 2 bases and 8 bases, in that order; junction bases with no gene match: 10. The CDR3 runs to 16 residues. Germline values: CDR1 SGHNT, CDR2 YENEEA. CDR3 loop: CASSLWASGGRTTQYF. In DNA form, the CDR3 reads TGTGCCAGCAGCTTATGGGCTAGCGGGGGCCGGACTACGCAGTATTTT.